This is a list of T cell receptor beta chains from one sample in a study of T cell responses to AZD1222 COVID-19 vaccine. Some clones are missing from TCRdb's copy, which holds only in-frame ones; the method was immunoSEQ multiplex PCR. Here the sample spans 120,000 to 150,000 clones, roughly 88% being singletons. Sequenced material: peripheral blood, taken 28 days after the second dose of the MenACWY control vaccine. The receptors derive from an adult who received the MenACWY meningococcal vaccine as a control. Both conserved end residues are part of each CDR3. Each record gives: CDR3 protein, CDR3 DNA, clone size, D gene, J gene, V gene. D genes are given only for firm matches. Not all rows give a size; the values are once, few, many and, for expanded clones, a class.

CASSTRTENTIYF,TGTGCCAGCAGCACGCGGACGGAAAACACCATATATTTT,NA,NA,TRBJ1-3,TRBV11-3
CASSQGARGNTIYF,TGTGCCAGCAGCCAGGGGGCGCGCGGAAACACCATATATTTT,NA,TRBD1,TRBJ1-3,TRBV6-6
CASTPRGGGEQYF,TGCGCCAGCACCCCGCGGGGAGGGGGCGAGCAGTACTTC,NA,NA,TRBJ2-7,TRBV5-1
CASSQQGLGAGNTIYF,TGTGCCAGTAGTCAACAGGGTTTGGGAGCTGGAAACACCATATATTTT,NA,NA,TRBJ1-3,TRBV19
CATSVQGGTEAFF,TGTGCCACCAGTGTCCAGGGTGGGACTGAAGCTTTCTTT,once,NA,TRBJ1-1,TRBV24-1
CASSLVGGLEETQYF,TGTGCCAGCAGCTTGGTGGGGGGTTTGGAAGAGACCCAGTACTTC,NA,NA,TRBJ2-5,TRBV5-5
CASSHREETQYF,TGTGCCAGCAGCCACAGGGAAGAGACCCAGTACTTC,NA,NA,TRBJ2-5,TRBV3-1/TRBV3-2
CASSLPPGDTQYF,TGTGCCAGCAGCTTACCGCCGGGAGATACGCAGTATTTT,NA,NA,TRBJ2-3,TRBV7-2
CASTLQETQYF,TGTGCCAGCACCCTACAAGAGACCCAGTACTTC,once,NA,TRBJ2-5,TRBV6-5
CASSPKLLSSYNSPLHF,TGCGCCAGCAGCCCGAAACTGTTAAGCTCCTATAATTCACCCCTCCACTTT,NA,NA,TRBJ1-6,TRBV4-3
CASSILIGQRHRSNYGYTF,TGTGCCAGTAGTATCCTGATTGGACAGAGACACCGGTCTAACTATGGCTACACCTTC,NA,NA,TRBJ1-2,TRBV19
CASGTDRAQETQYF,TGTGCCAGTGGGACGGACAGGGCACAAGAGACCCAGTACTTC,NA,TRBD1,TRBJ2-5,TRBV19
CASSPVAQGERGYTF,TGTGCCAGCAGCCCCGTCGCACAGGGGGAGAGGGGCTACACCTTC,once,TRBD1,TRBJ1-2,TRBV4-2
CASTRRGNTEAFF,TGTGCCAGCACCCGCAGAGGGAACACTGAAGCTTTCTTT,NA,NA,TRBJ1-1,TRBV7-9
CAWSPDRGDEQYF,TGTGCCTGGAGTCCCGACAGGGGGGACGAGCAGTACTTC,NA,TRBD1,TRBJ2-7,TRBV30
CSVRDYEQYF,TGCAGCGTTAGAGACTACGAGCAGTACTTC,NA,NA,TRBJ2-7,TRBV29-1
CASSLKICPRSVGNQPQHF,TGCGCCAGCAGCTTGAAGATCTGTCCGAGGAGTGTCGGCAATCAGCCCCAGCATTTT,NA,NA,TRBJ1-5,TRBV5-1
CASRSQGGTEAFF,TGTGCCAGCAGGTCCCAGGGCGGGACTGAAGCTTTCTTT,NA,NA,TRBJ1-1,TRBV6-7
CASSLDGQDGETQYF,TGTGCCAGCAGCTTAGACGGACAGGACGGGGAGACCCAGTACTTC,NA,TRBD1,TRBJ2-5,TRBV7-6
CASSLPKGQGQLFF,TGTGCCAGCAGTTTACCAAAGGGACAGGGACAGCTGTTTTTT,NA,TRBD1,TRBJ2-2,TRBV28
CASSLVEGARTEAFF,TGTGCCAGCAGCTTAGTGGAGGGGGCGCGGACTGAAGCTTTCTTT,NA,TRBD1,TRBJ1-1,TRBV11-2
CASAERSLTEAFF,TGTGCCAGCGCAGAACGGAGCCTCACTGAAGCTTTCTTT,NA,NA,TRBJ1-1,TRBV18
CASSPGTVSGNTIYF,TGCGCCAGCAGCCCGGGGACAGTCTCTGGAAACACCATATATTTT,NA,TRBD1,TRBJ1-3,TRBV5-1
CASSFTREDYNEQFF,TGTGCCAGCAGCTTCACCCGGGAGGACTACAATGAGCAGTTCTTC,NA,TRBD2,TRBJ2-1,TRBV7-3
CASKPGTGNTIYF,TGTGCCAGCAAGCCGGGGACTGGAAACACCATATATTTT,medium-sized,NA,TRBJ1-3,TRBV9
CASRIWDERGTEAFF,TGTGCCAGCAGGATTTGGGACGAAAGAGGCACTGAAGCTTTCTTT,NA,NA,TRBJ1-1,TRBV27
CASSQENGSPETQYF,TGTGCCAGCAGCCAAGAAAACGGGAGTCCCGAGACCCAGTACTTC,NA,NA,TRBJ2-5,TRBV4-2
CASKEGSMNTEAFF,TGTGCCAGCAAGGAGGGCAGCATGAACACTGAAGCTTTCTTT,NA,NA,TRBJ1-1,TRBV7-2
CASSPPGTVSYEQYF,TGTGCCAGCAGCCCCCCCGGGACCGTATCCTACGAGCAGTACTTC,NA,NA,TRBJ2-7,TRBV7-9
CASSERFRHDYTF,TGTGCCAGCAGTGAAAGGTTCAGGCATGACTACACCTTC,few,NA,TRBJ1-2,TRBV25-1
CASTIPGQGKGYTF,TGTGCCAGTACCATCCCCGGGCAGGGGAAAGGCTACACCTTC,NA,NA,TRBJ1-2,TRBV19
CASSPTGDTGELFF,TGTGCCAGCTCACCTACAGGGGACACCGGGGAGCTGTTTTTT,NA,TRBD1,TRBJ2-2,TRBV18
CASSLQGATEAFF,TGTGCCAGCAGCTTACAGGGTGCCACTGAAGCTTTCTTT,NA,NA,TRBJ1-1,TRBV11-3
CASSLTKTSSYNEQFF,TGCGCCAGCAGCCTCACCAAGACTAGCTCCTACAATGAGCAGTTCTTC,NA,NA,TRBJ2-1,TRBV5-1
CASSVTADFGDYGYTF,TGTGCCAGCAGCGTGACAGCCGACTTTGGGGACTATGGCTACACCTTC,few,NA,TRBJ1-2,TRBV5-6
CAWSSPRQGGTEAFF,TGTGCCTGGAGTTCCCCCCGACAGGGAGGCACTGAAGCTTTCTTT,NA,TRBD1,TRBJ1-1,TRBV30
CASSTGQPQETQYF,TGTGCCAGCAGTACAGGACAGCCGCAAGAGACCCAGTACTTC,few,NA,TRBJ2-5,TRBV6-5
CASSTGRMGNYGYTF,TGTGCCAGCAGCACTGGACGGATGGGAAACTATGGCTACACCTTC,few,NA,TRBJ1-2,TRBV5-6
CASSPDSLGIQYF,TGTGCCAGCAGTCCGGACAGTTTAGGCATTCAGTACTTC,NA,NA,TRBJ2-4,TRBV12-3/TRBV12-4
CASTPDGNSPLHF,TGTGCCAGCACCCCGGACGGTAATTCACCCCTCCACTTT,NA,NA,TRBJ1-6,TRBV6-5
CASTKTGLAGSWAQYF,TGCGCCAGCACCAAAACGGGACTAGCGGGGTCATGGGCGCAGTATTTT,NA,TRBD2,TRBJ2-3,TRBV5-1
CASSARTGAYEQYF,TGTGCCAGCAGTGCTCGGACAGGGGCCTACGAGCAGTACTTC,NA,TRBD1,TRBJ2-7,TRBV2
CASSQARVGGRQGAAFF,TGCGCCAGCAGCCAGGCCCGGGTGGGGGGTAGGCAGGGCGCCGCTTTCTTT,NA,NA,TRBJ1-1,TRBV4-3
CASAHRPKGEQYF,TGTGCTAGTGCCCATAGACCGAAAGGGGAGCAGTACTTC,NA,NA,TRBJ2-7,TRBV12-5
CASGGGQGEKLFF,TGTGCCAGTGGGGGCGGACAGGGTGAAAAACTGTTTTTT,NA,TRBD1,TRBJ1-4,TRBV10-3
CAWSLLRDQPQHF,TGTGCCTGGAGTCTCCTTAGGGATCAGCCCCAGCATTTT,NA,NA,TRBJ1-5,TRBV30
CASSFSFGRSNTEAFF,TGTGCCAGCAGCTTTAGCTTCGGTCGTTCAAACACTGAAGCTTTCTTT,once,NA,TRBJ1-1,TRBV5-5
CASSGLRSEQYF,TGTGCCAGCAGTGGTCTCCGGAGCGAGCAGTACTTC,NA,NA,TRBJ2-7,TRBV2
CASSSYNSPLHF,TGTGCCAGCAGCTCGTATAATTCACCCCTCCACTTT,NA,NA,TRBJ1-6,TRBV7-2
CASSPNFQGGYTF,TGTGCCAGCAGCCCGAACTTTCAGGGCGGCTACACCTTC,NA,NA,TRBJ1-2,TRBV3-1/TRBV3-2
CASSDGLLAKNIQYF,TGTGCCAGCAGCGATGGACTGCTAGCCAAAAACATTCAGTACTTC,NA,NA,TRBJ2-4,TRBV14
CASSYGGGEAGELFF,TGTGCCAGCAGTTACGGTGGGGGAGAGGCCGGGGAGCTGTTTTTT,once,NA,TRBJ2-2,TRBV6-6
CASSSGQSGGNTIYF,TGTGCCAGCAGTTCGGGACAGTCAGGTGGAAACACCATATATTTT,NA,TRBD1,TRBJ1-3,TRBV5-4
CASGLRQGPEAFF,TGTGCTAGTGGCCTTAGACAGGGGCCTGAAGCTTTCTTT,NA,TRBD1,TRBJ1-1,TRBV12-5
CASSFGRNQPQHF,TGTGCCAGCAGTTTCGGTCGCAATCAGCCCCAGCATTTT,once,NA,TRBJ1-5,TRBV28